Following are 28 T cell receptor beta chains from one sample sequenced in a study of PD-1 blockade in classical Hodgkin lymphoma. Data came from immunoSEQ multiplex PCR; TCRdb stores just in-frame clones and leaves some out. The sample contains more than 20,000 clones, around 70% of which appear only once. Time point described: cycle 4 day 1 (C4D1), after five to seven weeks of nivolumab. All patients experienced relapse after autologous stem cell transplantation, and brentuximab vedotin exposure was variable. Sequences were derived from peripheral blood mononuclear cells (PBMCs), sampled before the fourth cycle of nivolumab. The receptors were gathered from a human donor with classical Hodgkin lymphoma.

The V and J genes are TRBV5-1 and TRBJ2-7; 9 positions match TRBD2. V lost 1 base, J lost 5 bases, and 4 bases stayed unmatched. The germline V gene has CDR1 SGHRS and CDR2 YFSETQ. CDR3 length: 14 amino acids. The CDR3 loop is CASSLRASGDEQYF. The CDR3 DNA follows: TGCGCCAGCAGCTTGAGAGCTAGCGGGGACGAGCAGTACTTC. The full variable domain, completed using reference TRBV5-1 and TRBJ2-7, is KAGVTQTPRYLIKTRGQQVTLSCSPISGHRSVSWYQQTPGQGLQFLFEYFSETQRNKGNFPGRFSGRQFSNSRSEMNVSTLELGDSALYLCASSLRASGDEQYFGPGTRLTVT.

The chain combines TRBV2 with TRBJ2-7; D is possibly TRBD1 (5 bases). Between the trimmed V and J ends, which lost 0 bases and 3 bases, there was a span of 9 bases. The CDR3 has 14 residues. CDR1 and CDR2 from the germline V gene are SNHLY and FYNNEI. The CDR3 spells CASSEARAYYEQYF. CDR3 bases: TGTGCCAGCAGTGAAGCCAGGGCGTACTACGAGCAGTACTTC.

This chain links TRBV5-6 with TRBJ2-7, with D perhaps being TRBD1 or TRBD2 (5 bases each). V gave up 0 bases and J gave up 6 bases, with 7 bases separating them. The CDR3 has 12 residues. CDR1 is SGHDT and CDR2 is YYEEEE in the germline V gene. As DNA, the CDR3 is TGTGCCAGCAGCTTGGGGGGGACCGAGCAGTACTTC. Its translation is CASSLGGTEQYF. The full variable domain, with the rest looked up from reference TRBV5-6 and TRBJ2-7, is DAGVTQSPTHLIKTRGQQVTLRCSPKSGHDTVSWYQQALGQGPQFIFQYYEEEERQRGNFPDRFSGHQFPNYSSELNVNALLLGDSALYLCASSLGGTEQYFGPGTRLTVT.

CDR3 in amino acids: CASSPQGRNTEAFF. In DNA, the CDR3 is TGTGCCAGCAGCCCTCAGGGACGGAACACTGAAGCTTTCTTT. The chain employs TRBV7-9 and TRBJ1-1, with TRBD1 as a possible D gene (5 bases). Germline-derived CDR1 and CDR2 are SEHNR and FQNEAQ (reference sequence). The CDR3 is made up of 14 amino acids. The V and J ends lost 5 bases and 1 base respectively, with 11 bases between them.

The chain links TRBV5-1 to TRBJ1-4; 7 bases agree with TRBD1. The V and J ends lost 6 bases and 5 bases, in that order; junction bases with no gene match: 7. CDR1 is SGHRS, CDR2 YFSETQ, per germline. CDR3 size: 14 residues. Written as DNA, the CDR3 is TGCGCCAGCACCCAAACAGGGGTCAATGAAAAACTGTTTTTT. Translated, it gives CASTQTGVNEKLFF.

This clone appeared a few times. This rearrangement joins TRBV4-1 to TRBJ2-7; 9 bases are a match to TRBD2. Germline CDR1 is MGHRA and CDR2 is YSYEKL. With V trimmed by 0 bases and J by 2 bases, 2 bases remained unmatched. The CDR3 runs to 15 residues. CDR3 coding DNA: TGCGCCAGCAGCCAAGAAGCGGGAGGAACCTACGAGCAGTACTTC. Protein sequence: CASSQEAGGTYEQYF.

In this sample, this clone turned up a few times. V usage is TRBV6-1 and J usage is TRBJ2-7; D not resolved. V was cut by 8 bases and J by 3 bases, with 14 bases left in between. The CDR3 consists of 13 residues. Germline values: CDR1 MNHNS, CDR2 SASEGT. Written as DNA, the CDR3 is TGTGCCAGCTTTAGTGGTCTGAGCTACGAGCAGTACTTC. Protein: CASFSGLSYEQYF.

The chain carries TRBV5-1 and TRBJ2-5; tentative D call: TRBD2 (5 bases). The CDR3 sequence is 16 residues long. Germline assignment: CDR1 SGHRS and CDR2 YFSETQ. V dropped 0 bases and J dropped 1 base, with 13 bases sitting between them. CDR3 residues: CASSLAGGGPQETQYF. The CDR3 nucleotides read TGCGCCAGCAGCTTGGCCGGTGGAGGCCCCCAAGAGACCCAGTACTTC.

The sample holds a few counts of this clone. V gene TRBV12-5 combines with J gene TRBJ1-6, with TRBD1 matching 9 bases. CDR3 length equals 15 residues. Germline V gene lookup returns CDR1 LGHNT and CDR2 FRNRAP. V was pared by 5 bases and J by 7 bases, with 6 bases of the junction left unmatched. The CDR3 DNA is TGTGCTAGTGGTCCTCCAGGGACAGGGAATTCACCCCTCCACTTT. It specifies CASGPPGTGNSPLHF.

The chain combines TRBV5-1 with TRBJ2-7, with D maybe TRBD2 (7 bases). The germline CDR1 and CDR2 sequences are SGHRS and YFSETQ. Trimming removed 4 bases from V and 2 bases from J, with 13 bases in between. This CDR3 is built from 14 residues. The CDR3 nucleotides are TGCGCCAGCAGCCTTGGGGGGGCGGCCTACGAGCAGTACTTC. It yields the protein CASSLGGAAYEQYF.

V is TRBV5-1 and J is TRBJ1-6, with 7 bases lining up with TRBD1. The V and J ends lost 2 bases and 7 bases, in that order; junction bases with no gene match: 3. Germline-derived CDR1 and CDR2 are SGHRS and YFSETQ. CDR3 length: 14 residues. CDR3 in DNA: TGCGCCAGCAGCTTTGGACAGGAAAATTCACCCCTCCACTTT. It codes for CASSFGQENSPLHF. The full variable domain, in which reference TRBV5-1 and TRBJ1-6 provide the parts outside the CDR3, is KAGVTQTPRYLIKTRGQQVTLSCSPISGHRSVSWYQQTPGQGLQFLFEYFSETQRNKGNFPGRFSGRQFSNSRSEMNVSTLELGDSALYLCASSFGQENSPLHFGNGTRLTVT.

V gene TRBV6-5 combines with J gene TRBJ2-7, with 11 positions matching TRBD2. CDR3 size: 15 residues. J was trimmed by 1 base and V by 6 bases; bases with no gene match: 5. Germline CDR1 is MNHEY and CDR2 is SVGAGI. CDR3 sequence: CASRPSSGRSYEQYF. CDR3 in DNA: TGTGCCAGCAGACCTTCTAGCGGGAGGTCCTACGAGCAGTACTTC.

The rearrangement links TRBV21-1 to TRBJ2-7; the table's TRBD1 call for D was not verified on the DNA. TRBV21-1 represents a pseudogene. CDR3 length equals 13 residues. CDR3 DNA: TGTGCCAGACCAACAGGGCTCTCCTACGAGCAGTACTTC. This sequence encodes CARPTGLSYEQYF.

There are a few counts of this clone. The chain recombines TRBV7-3 with TRBJ2-3; 10 bases line up with TRBD2. Trimming removed 2 bases from V and 5 bases from J; junction bases left unmatched: 7. CDR3 length equals 16 residues. Per the germline V gene, CDR1 is SGHTA and CDR2 is FQGTGA. The CDR3 DNA sequence: TGTGCCAGCAGCTTACCGTCTAGCGGGAGTCAAGATACGCAGTATTTT. It translates to CASSLPSSGSQDTQYF.

This sequence joins TRBV19 and TRBJ2-1; D remains ambiguous. Looked up from germline, CDR1 is LNHDA and CDR2 is SQIVND (reference sequence). V was pared by 0 bases and J by 4 bases, with 13 bases between. The CDR3 is 16 amino acids. The CDR3 DNA follows: TGTGCCAGTAGTATAGATTTCAGAGATCGATACAATGAGCAGTTCTTC. Translating it yields CASSIDFRDRYNEQFF.

The chain has TRBV6-6 and TRBJ2-7; D may match TRBD1 or TRBD2 (5 bases each). Trimming removed 5 bases at V and 4 bases at J, with 15 bases between. This CDR3 is built from 14 residues. The germline V gene encodes CDR1 MNHNY and CDR2 SVGAGI (reference sequence). DNA of the CDR3: TGTGCCAGCAGTGCCGGGGCCAAACTTTACGAGCAGTACTTC. It translates to CASSAGAKLYEQYF.

The CDR3 sequence is CASSAFRGNEQFF. CDR3 coding DNA: TGTGCCAGCAGTGCATTCCGGGGCAATGAGCAGTTCTTC. The chain couples TRBV27 to TRBJ2-1; possibly TRBD2 for D (5 bases). Germline CDR1 MNHEY, CDR2 SMNVEV (reference sequence). Deletions cut 5 bases from V and 6 bases from J, with 11 bases between. The CDR3 spans 13 residues.

This clone was counted once. The chain has TRBV19 and TRBJ2-5, with 7 bases aligning to TRBD2. Germline V gene data show CDR1 as LNHDA and CDR2 as SQIVND (reference sequence). This CDR3 is built from 15 residues. V lost 4 bases and J lost 5; bases outside the gene matches: 10. The CDR3 region has the DNA TGTGCCAGTAGTAACCCCGGACTAGTTTGGGAGACCCAGTACTTC. Residues: CASSNPGLVWETQYF.

The chain carries TRBV7-2 and TRBJ1-5; weak D call: TRBD1 (5 bases). V was clipped by 5 bases and J by 4 bases, with 18 bases between them. The CDR3 loop spans 16 amino acids. CDR1 SGHTA and CDR2 FQGNSA come from the germline V gene. The CDR3 nucleotides are TGTGCCAGCAGCCCCATGGCAGGGCGGAGTAATCAGCCCCAGCATTTT. Translation gives CASSPMAGRSNQPQHF.

This chain links TRBV6-5 with TRBJ1-2; 7 bases line up with TRBD1. V was pared by 0 bases and J by 6 bases, with 4 bases of the junction left unmatched. The germline V gene encodes CDR1 MNHEY and CDR2 SVGAGI. The CDR3 extends over 14 amino acids. This chain's CDR3 is CASSYSSRGNGYTF. The CDR3 DNA is TGTGCCAGCAGTTACTCCTCCAGGGGGAATGGCTACACCTTC.

The V gene is TRBV6-1, the J gene TRBJ1-3, with D possibly being TRBD1 (5 bases). Germline V gives CDR1 MNHNS, CDR2 SASEGT. V was cut by 6 bases and J by 0 bases, with 12 bases left in between. CDR3 length: 15 residues. In nucleotides, the CDR3 is TGTGCCAGCAGCTTACAGGCACTCTCTGGAAACACCATATATTTT. As protein: CASSLQALSGNTIYF.

V is TRBV7-3 and J is TRBJ2-3; possible D gene TRBD1, 6 bases. The CDR3 covers 15 residues. In germline, CDR1 is SGHTA, CDR2 FQGTGA. V was trimmed by 5 bases and J by 2 bases, leaving 14 bases between them. The CDR3 loop reads CASSELGAVTDTQYF. CDR3 nucleotide sequence: TGTGCCAGCAGCGAATTGGGGGCCGTCACAGATACGCAGTATTTT.

This clone is termed hyperexpanded. The V and J genes are TRBV4-2 and TRBJ2-7; possibly TRBD2 for D (6 bases). Looked up from germline, CDR1 is LGHNA and CDR2 is YNFKEQ. V was shortened by 1 base and J by 3 bases, with 19 bases between the two germline ends. The CDR3 sequence is 17 residues long. The CDR3 bases are TGTGCCAGCAGCCAAGCCCAAGGAGGGGCGGGTAACTACGAGCAGTACTTC. Translation: CASSQAQGGAGNYEQYF.

This chain links TRBV7-7 with TRBJ1-3; D unresolved. Trimming cost V 3 bases and J 6 bases, with 18 bases left between them. The germline gives CDR1 SSHAT, CDR2 FNYEAQ (reference sequence). The CDR3 contains 16 residues. The CDR3: CASSLGGIPSLNTIYF. The CDR3 DNA reads TGTGCCAGCAGCTTGGGAGGTATCCCCTCTCTAAACACCATATATTTT.

The genes are TRBV29-1 and TRBJ2-1, with 12 bases matching TRBD2. In germline, CDR1 is SQVTM, CDR2 ANQGSEA. There are 15 residues in the CDR3. J lost 6 bases, V lost 0 bases, and 3 bases had no gene match. CDR3 in DNA: TGCAGCGTTGAAGACGGACTAGCGGGAATCAATGAGCAGTTCTTC. Protein sequence: CSVEDGLAGINEQFF.

The genes are TRBV7-9 and TRBJ2-1, with 12 bases that match TRBD2. The V gene end was trimmed by 8 bases and the J gene end by 1 base; junction bases not matched to a gene: 3. Germline CDR1 is SEHNR and CDR2 is FQNEAQ (reference sequence). The CDR3 loop spans 15 amino acids. The CDR3 loop is CASVTSGGSYNEQFF. The CDR3, as DNA: TGTGCCAGCGTCACTAGCGGGGGGTCCTACAATGAGCAGTTCTTC.

This clone has just one count. J is TRBJ2-3 and V is TRBV28, with a tentative D call TRBD2 (6 bases). The CDR3 runs 15 residues. Germline V gene data show CDR1 as MDHEN and CDR2 as SYDVKM. Trimming took 0 bases from V and 2 from J, leaving 9 bases between them. The CDR3 loop reads CASSLWEGNTDTQYF. The CDR3 bases are TGTGCCAGCAGTTTATGGGAGGGGAACACAGATACGCAGTATTTT.

The chain combines TRBV19 with TRBJ1-2, with a tentative D call TRBD1 (6 bases). The CDR3 totals 13 residues. V dropped 7 bases and J dropped 4 bases, with 13 bases sitting between them. Germline assignment: CDR1 LNHDA and CDR2 SQIVND (reference sequence). The CDR3 sequence is CASKIGQSYGYTF. The CDR3 DNA is TGTGCCAGTAAAATAGGACAGAGCTATGGCTACACCTTC. The variable domain in full, with the rest retrieved from reference TRBV19 and TRBJ1-2, is DGGITQSPKYLFRKEGQNVTLSCEQNLNHDAMYWYRQDPGQGLRLIYYSQIVNDFQKGDIAEGYSVSREKKESFPLTVTSAQKNPTAFYLCASKIGQSYGYTFGSGTRLTVV.